The rows below give T cell receptor beta chains drawn from one sample of a study of primary melanoma T cells and metastatic recurrence. Assay used: immunoSEQ multiplex PCR; TCRdb lists only in-frame clones, some missing. This table holds approximately 34 clones. The sequenced sample consisted of melanoma tumor tissue. Every receptor here comes from a human donor with melanoma. CDR3s include the opening cysteine and the closing phenylalanine or tryptophan. D genes are given only for firm matches. Clone size appears in some rows only: once, few, many, or a class for an expanded clone.

DNA	CDR3	D	J	V	size
TGTGCCAGCAGCCAGAGATCGGACTCGGGGAATGAAGCTTTCTTT	CASSQRSDSGNEAFF	.	TRBJ1-1	TRBV11-3	few
TGTGCCAGCAGCGAGTCGGGGGGGTCAGTCACAGATACGCAGTATTTT	CASSESGGSVTDTQYF	TRBD2	TRBJ2-3	TRBV6-8	.
TGTGCCAGCAACGTAGGACAGGGGATCGCAAATACGCAGTATTTT	CASNVGQGIANTQYF	TRBD1	TRBJ2-3	TRBV11-3	.
TGTGCCAGTAGTACCCCCTCGGAGAACACTGAAGCTTTCTTT	CASSTPSENTEAFF	.	TRBJ1-1	TRBV19	.
TGTGCCATCAGCGAAAAGGGGGAGAACACTGAAGCTTTCTTT	CAISEKGENTEAFF	.	TRBJ1-1	TRBV6-8	.
TGTGCCAGCAGTTTAGCCCCCACCCCGGAGCAGTTCTTC	CASSLAPTPEQFF	.	TRBJ2-1	TRBV2	.
TGTGCCAGCAGTTATCGAGGGTCGGAGACCCAGTACTTC	CASSYRGSETQYF	.	TRBJ2-5	TRBV6-8	.
TGTGCCAGCAGTTACTCGGGACAGGGCAACAATGAGCAGTTCTTC	CASSYSGQGNNEQFF	TRBD1	TRBJ2-1	TRBV6-8	.
TGTGCCACCACCCCAGGGCGAGGATTCCAAGAGACCCAGTACTTC	CATTPGRGFQETQYF	.	TRBJ2-5	TRBV15	.
TGTGCCAGTAGGCCTCCATGGGGGGACTCCACTGAAGCTTTCTTT	CASRPPWGDSTEAFF	.	TRBJ1-1	TRBV19	.
TGTGCCAGCAGTTTAGGAGGGGGGTCGAACACTGAAGCTTTCTTT	CASSLGGGSNTEAFF	.	TRBJ1-1	TRBV28	.